The clone carrying this TCR beta chain was counted many times. The antigen is not known. This record belongs to a study of blood T cells in healthy people across ages. Whole-study findings and limits: Calculation of diversity from one million T cells yielded estimates considered to be underestimates.

Germline-derived CDR1 and CDR2 are SGDLS and YYNGEE. The V segment lost 3 bases and the J segment 13 bases; nucleotides outside the gene matches: 14. The CDR3 consists of 15 residues. Primed by a sample-barcoded 5' primer and a J-beta primer mix, a second PCR proceeded for roughly 7 to 12 cycles. Using its own MiXCR run on the 5' RACE reads, TCRdb lists one record per CDR3 protein. The sample shows 870,000 or so distinct CDR3 sequences, under 35% of them seen only once. The specimen sequenced was blood. J is TRBJ2-4 and V is TRBV9; 9 nucleotides agree with TRBD1. This TCR derives from an elderly woman in good health. The CDR3 DNA sequence: TGTGCCAGCAGCGCTTCCGGGACAGGGAATCGGGAGCAGTACTTC. Its protein product is CASSASGTGNREQYF.